The source of this T cell receptor (beta chain) is a study of OX40 agonist ivuxolimab in advanced cancers. Study in general: Partial responses occurred in Three dose-escalation patients, one with hepatocellular carcinoma and two with cutaneous melanoma.

The CDR3 sequence is 16 residues long. V was cut by 7 bases and J by 5 bases, with 23 bases left in between. Germline assignment: CDR1 SNHLY and CDR2 FYNNEI. Notes on the study in general: Clonal expansion from baseline to week 6 occurred in both CD4+ and CD8+ T cells. Partial responders dosed at 0.1-3.0 mg/kg displayed clonal expansion ranking among the lowest.

As to this clone: What it recognizes is unknown.

Assay: immunoSEQ multiplex PCR; the TCRdb copy retains only in-frame clones and omits some. The sample lists about 78,000 clones; approximately 81% were seen once. The chain carries TRBV2 and TRBJ1-2, with a tentative D call TRBD1 (6 bases). The source of this sequence is an adult with an advanced solid tumor such as melanoma, head and neck, liver or kidney cancer. The specimen comprised CD4+ or CD8+ T cells sorted from blood, sampled in a trial of the OX40 agonist ivuxolimab. The CDR3 here is CASTRNRPGTSYGYTF. CDR3 coding DNA: TGTGCCAGCACCCGAAATAGACCCGGGACATCTTATGGCTACACCTTC.